One and the same sample provided the 8 T cell receptor beta chains below, sequenced in a study of cytomegalovirus exposure and HLA in healthy donors. Primers included in the PCR were 60 Vbeta and 13 Jbeta primers. Clones were sequenced by immunoSEQ multiplex PCR, and TCRdb holds only the in-frame ones, with some missing. This sample contains about 130,000 clones. Source material: PBMCs. These receptors came from a man between 18 and 35 years old in good health and CMV-seronegative.

This chain links TRBV15 with TRBJ1-1; possibly TRBD1 for D (6 bases). V was shortened by 0 bases and J by 5 bases, with 13 bases between the two germline ends. CDR3 length: 15 residues. Per the germline V gene, CDR1 is LNHNV and CDR2 is YYDKDF (reference sequence). CDR3 sequence: CATSRDTQGRTEAFF. CDR3 in DNA: TGTGCCACCAGCAGAGATACACAGGGAAGGACTGAAGCTTTCTTT.

With regard to this clone: At one end the junction does not follow the germline gene, possibly because of a read error. The chain recombines TRBV6-4 with TRBJ2-7; 9 nucleotides agree with TRBD2. Germline V CDR1 and CDR2: MRHNA, SNTAGT. The CDR3 runs 14 residues. CDR3 DNA: TGTGCCAGCAGTGTTCTAGCGGGATCCTACGGGCAGTACTTC. Residues: CASSVLAGSYGQYF.

The genes are TRBV5-1 and TRBJ2-7; D may be TRBD1 (6 bases). Trimming left V 5 bases short and J 9 bases short, with 18 bases between. This CDR3 is 13 amino acids long. Germline loops: CDR1 SGHRS, CDR2 YFSETQ. The CDR3: CASRDSVLVGQYF. The DNA of the CDR3 is TGCGCCAGCAGGGACAGCGTCTTGGTCGGGCAGTACTTC.

The chain joins TRBV19 to TRBJ1-1, with unresolved D. V was shortened by 6 bases and J by 5 bases, with 13 bases between the two germline ends. From germline, CDR1 is LNHDA and CDR2 SQIVND (reference sequence). The CDR3 contains 13 residues. The chain's CDR3 is CASSAERRTEAFF. The CDR3 DNA reads TGTGCCAGTAGCGCGGAGAGGAGGACTGAAGCTTTCTTT.

This chain uses TRBV7-9 with TRBJ2-7; 9 bases map to TRBD1. The germline CDR1 and CDR2 sequences are SEHNR and FQNEAQ (reference sequence). The CDR3 is 14 residues long. The V gene end was trimmed by 5 bases and the J gene end by 5 bases; junction bases not matched to a gene: 7. CDR3 nucleotide sequence: TGTGCCAGCAGCCCCCTCCGGGACAGGGACGAGCAGTACTTC. Translating it yields CASSPLRDRDEQYF.

The chain joins TRBV5-1 to TRBJ1-1, with D tentatively TRBD1 (5 bases). Germline-derived CDR1 and CDR2 are SGHRS and YFSETQ. V was cut by 1 base and J by 3 bases, with 13 bases left in between. This CDR3 is built from 15 residues. The CDR3 here is CASSLIPGKDTEAFF. DNA for the CDR3: TGCGCCAGCAGCTTGATTCCAGGGAAGGACACTGAAGCTTTCTTT.

The CDR3 nucleotides are TGTGCCAGCAGCCTTCCTGAAGTTACTAGCACAGATACGCAGTATTTT. Translation gives CASSLPEVTSTDTQYF. The chain has TRBV5-4 and TRBJ2-3; D not certain. Trimming took 4 bases from V and 0 from J, leaving 15 bases between them. Germline loops: CDR1 SGHNT, CDR2 YYREEE (reference sequence). The CDR3 has 16 residues.

The V and J genes are TRBV7-2 and TRBJ2-2, with D possibly being TRBD2 (6 bases). Germline-derived CDR1 and CDR2 are SGHTA and FQGNSA. V lost 1 base and J 5 bases, leaving 11 bases between the germline ends. The CDR3 sequence is 15 residues long. The CDR3 region has the DNA TGTGCCAGCAGCTTAGTGGGGGGAATAACCGGGGAGCTGTTTTTT. Its protein is CASSLVGGITGELFF.